The rows below give T cell receptor beta chains drawn from one sample of a study of blood T cell repertoires in COVID-19. The data were produced by immunoSEQ multiplex PCR, yet TCRdb's version contains in-frame clones alone and is incomplete. The sample shows about 480,000 clones, about 89% of them seen only once. The sequencing input was peripheral blood. These receptors were obtained from a woman aged 45 to 65 with COVID-19, enrolled during active disease. Both conserved end residues are part of each CDR3. D genes are given only for firm matches. Rows give clone size only sometimes, using once, few, many, or a class for an expanded clone.

-,-,TRBJ2-2,TRBV7-2,CASSLERGTGELFF,TGTGCCAGCAGCTTAGAAAGGGGAACCGGGGAGCTGTTTTTT
few,TRBD1,TRBJ1-5,TRBV18,CASSPGTGPSNQPQHF,TGTGCCAGCTCACCGGGGACAGGCCCTAGCAATCAGCCCCAGCATTTT
-,TRBD2,TRBJ2-7,TRBV11-2,CASSPRLAGAVYEQYF,TGTGCCAGCAGCCCCCGACTAGCGGGGGCTGTCTACGAGCAGTACTTC
-,TRBD2,TRBJ2-1,TRBV11-2,CASSTRGSSGGDEQFF,TGTGCCAGCAGCACCCGGGGGAGTAGCGGGGGCGATGAGCAGTTCTTC
-,-,TRBJ2-6,TRBV28,CASSLMGGSGANVLTF,TGTGCCAGCAGTTTAATGGGGGGCTCTGGGGCCAACGTCCTGACTTTC
once,-,TRBJ1-1,TRBV29-1,CSVSPSGGFAEAFF,TGCAGCGTTTCCCCCTCCGGCGGTTTTGCTGAAGCTTTCTTT
-,-,TRBJ2-7,TRBV3-1/TRBV3-2,CASSQKLHTPQYF,TGTGCCAGCAGCCAAAAACTGCATACCCCCCAGTACTTC
-,-,TRBJ2-2,TRBV2,CASRDQRAVNTGELFF,TGTGCCAGCAGGGACCAGCGGGCTGTGAACACCGGGGAGCTGTTTTTT
-,TRBD1,TRBJ1-6,TRBV12-3/TRBV12-4,CASSVGTGNPLHF,TGTGCCAGCAGTGTCGGGACAGGGAATCCCCTCCACTTT
few,-,TRBJ1-6,TRBV2,CASSEAPRLKGGSPLHF,TGTGCCAGCAGTGAAGCCCCGAGACTCAAAGGGGGTTCACCCCTCCACTTT
-,-,TRBJ1-1,TRBV19,CASSIVGRGTEAFF,TGTGCCAGTAGTATAGTCGGCAGGGGAACTGAAGCTTTCTTT
-,-,TRBJ2-7,TRBV11-2,CASSIRARAYEQYF,TGTGCCAGCAGCATCAGAGCTCGGGCCTACGAGCAGTACTTC
-,-,TRBJ2-1,TRBV2,CASSWDFSIEQFF,TGTGCCAGCAGCTGGGACTTTTCCATCGAGCAGTTCTTC
-,TRBD1,TRBJ1-2,TRBV5-4,CASSLGGTGQGRIYGYTF,TGTGCCAGCAGCTTGGGTGGCACGGGACAGGGCCGGATCTATGGCTACACCTTC
once,-,TRBJ1-1,TRBV18,CASSPDRINTEAFF,TGTGCCAGCTCCCCGGACAGAATAAACACTGAAGCTTTCTTT
-,-,TRBJ1-3,TRBV3-1/TRBV3-2,CASSQVYGGLGGNTIYF,TGTGCCAGCAGCCAAGTATACGGGGGTTTGGGAGGAAACACCATATATTTT
-,-,TRBJ2-2,TRBV11-3,CASSSARTTTGELFF,TGTGCCAGCAGCTCCGCCAGGACAACCACCGGGGAGCTGTTTTTT
-,-,TRBJ1-1,TRBV27,CASSLSRQAEAFF,TGTGCCAGCAGTTTATCGAGACAGGCTGAAGCTTTCTTT
-,-,TRBJ2-3,TRBV5-4,CASSSDSFTDTQYF,TGTGCCAGCAGCTCGGACAGCTTCACAGATACGCAGTATTTT
-,-,TRBJ1-1,TRBV7-9,CASSLVEVGTEAFF,TGTGCCAGCAGCTTAGTCGAGGTTGGAACTGAAGCTTTCTTT
once,TRBD1,TRBJ2-5,TRBV9,CASSPRTGWEETQYF,TGTGCCAGCAGCCCAAGGACAGGGTGGGAAGAGACCCAGTACTTC
-,TRBD1,TRBJ1-5,TRBV11-2,CASSLVGTGGADQPQHF,TGTGCCAGCAGCTTAGTTGGGACAGGGGGCGCAGATCAGCCCCAGCATTTT
-,-,TRBJ1-2,TRBV3-1/TRBV3-2,CASSQAALDNYGYTF,TGTGCCAGCAGCCAAGCGGCCCTAGATAACTATGGCTACACCTTC
-,-,TRBJ2-5,TRBV2,CASRRTEGETQYF,TGTGCCAGCAGAAGGACAGAAGGCGAGACCCAGTACTTC
-,-,TRBJ1-4,TRBV6-5,CASSPSRRREKLFF,TGTGCCAGCAGTCCTAGCCGGCGTCGGGAAAAACTGTTTTTT